This T cell receptor (beta chain) was recovered during a study of spatial heterogeneity in lung cancer. On the study more broadly: Across the raw uncorrected reads, a unique TCR and UMI combination was observed, on average, more than ten times.

General study points: Resection blood, more than follow-up blood, showed ubiquitous expanded tumor TCRs.

This clonotype was recorded a few times. Its target is unknown. This sample's time point: sample taken at primary tumor resection. Patients with untreated early-stage non-small cell lung cancer, numbering 55 to 80, were the donors. Tumor, nontumor lung or frozen PBMC supplied whole RNA that was sequenced unsorted. Via MiXCR, TCRdb re-called the 5' RACE reads, giving one row per CDR3 protein. The table includes 40,000 or so distinct CDR3 sequences, 7.5% detected once. Germline V gene data show CDR1 as SGHNT and CDR2 as YENEEA. With 2 bases removed from V and 1 base from J, the gap between germline ends came to 5 bases. This CDR3 is 14 amino acids long.

The V call is TRBV11-3, the J call TRBJ2-2; the D is unclear. The material sequenced was PBMCs, taken at surgery. The clonotype comes from a male donor with early-stage non-small cell lung cancer. The DNA of the CDR3 is TGTGCCAGCAGCTTAATCCAGAACACCGGGGAGCTGTTTTTT. As protein: CASSLIQNTGELFF.